A selection of T cell receptor beta chains follows, all from one sample in a study of blood T cell repertoires in COVID-19. Here immunoSEQ multiplex PCR was the method, and the copy in TCRdb shows in-frame clones only, minus some. The sample records 99,000 or so clones, 87% being singletons. Sequenced input: peripheral blood. Source of these receptors: a man aged 50 or older with acute or convalescent COVID-19. The CDR3 runs from the conserved cysteine through the conserved F or W. The D gene is left open where the match is weak. Rows give clone size only sometimes, using once, few, many, or a class for an expanded clone.

TRBJ2-1	TRBD2	few	TRBV6-5	TGTGCCAGCAGTTACTCGGCGGGAGACAATGAGCAGTTCTTC	CASSYSAGDNEQFF
TRBJ2-1	TRBD2	.	TRBV5-1	TGCGCCAGCAGCCAGACTAGCGGGAGGGTCCATGAGCAGTTCTTC	CASSQTSGRVHEQFF
TRBJ1-4	.	.	TRBV28	TGTGCCAGCAGGGACAGCACTAATGAAAAACTGTTTTTT	CASRDSTNEKLFF
TRBJ1-1	.	.	TRBV15	TGTGCCACCAGGAGGTTTTGGGGGCAAACTGAAGCTTTCTTT	CATRRFWGQTEAFF
TRBJ2-1	TRBD2	.	TRBV6-4	TGTGCCAGCAGTGACTCGGAGGCGGGAGTGAATGAGCAGTTCTTC	CASSDSEAGVNEQFF
TRBJ2-2	.	.	TRBV19	TGTGCCAGTAGTGAACAGGGTATCGGGGAGCTGTTTTTT	CASSEQGIGELFF
TRBJ2-5	.	.	TRBV19	TGTGCCAGTAGTATAAGCCTGCAAGAGACCCAGTACTTC	CASSISLQETQYF
TRBJ2-3	TRBD2	.	TRBV2	TGTGCCAGCAGTCGGCCAGGGAGGGCAGATACGCAGTATTTT	CASSRPGRADTQYF
TRBJ1-1	TRBD1	.	TRBV7-8	TGTGCCAGCAGCTCAGGACAGGGCCTAAACACTGAAGCTTTCTTT	CASSSGQGLNTEAFF
TRBJ2-3	TRBD2	.	TRBV6-5	TGTGCCAGCAGGCCCAGACTAGCAGTTGATACGCAGTATTTT	CASRPRLAVDTQYF
TRBJ2-1	TRBD2	.	TRBV3-1/TRBV3-2	TGTGCCAGCAGCCAAGTAGGACTAGAGTCTGAGCAGTTCTTC	CASSQVGLESEQFF
TRBJ2-7	TRBD2	.	TRBV4-1	TGCGCCAGCAGCCAAGAAACAGGGCTAGCGGGAGGCTACGAGCAGTACTTC	CASSQETGLAGGYEQYF
TRBJ2-2	.	.	TRBV10-1	TGCGCCAGCCATGGAGGGCCGACCACCGGGGAGCTGTTTTTT	CASHGGPTTGELFF
TRBJ1-6	.	.	TRBV14	TGTGCCAGCAGCCACGGACAGATCAGGTCACCCCTCCACTTT	CASSHGQIRSPLHF
TRBJ1-4	.	.	TRBV5-1	TGCGCCAGCAGCTTGGGTGCAGGTCCTACTAATGAAAAACTGTTTTTT	CASSLGAGPTNEKLFF
TRBJ2-1	TRBD2	once	TRBV6-4	TGTGCCAGCAGTCGGTCTAGCGGACTGGAGGAGGCGGGTGAGCAGTTCTTC	CASSRSSGLEEAGEQFF
TRBJ2-3	.	.	TRBV10-3	TGTGCCACCGAAGGACAGAATAGCACAGATACGCAGTATTTT	CATEGQNSTDTQYF
TRBJ2-5	.	.	TRBV7-6	TGTGCCAGCAGCACTACCTGGGGAGGGGGGGAGACCCAGTACTTC	CASSTTWGGGETQYF
TRBJ1-1	TRBD1	.	TRBV7-9	TGTGCCAGCAGCTTAACAGGGGGCGCGTACACTGAAGCTTTCTTT	CASSLTGGAYTEAFF
TRBJ2-1	.	once	TRBV5-5	TGTGCCAGCAGCTTGCGGACAGACTACAATGAGCAGTTCTTC	CASSLRTDYNEQFF
TRBJ2-1	TRBD1	few	TRBV7-9	TGTGCCAGCAGCTTAGGACAGGGCGTGGGCAATGAGCAGTTCTTC	CASSLGQGVGNEQFF
TRBJ1-5	.	.	TRBV28	TGTGCCAGCAGTACAACCAGGAGGGGCTTGGGCAATCAGCCCCAGCATTTT	CASSTTRRGLGNQPQHF
TRBJ2-1	.	.	TRBV29-1	TGCAGCGTTGCCAAGCCGGGACACACCTACAATGAGCAGTTCTTC	CSVAKPGHTYNEQFF
TRBJ2-7	.	.	TRBV5-1	TGCGCCAGCAGCTTGGCCCCGGGACCCGGAGGGTACGAGCAGTACTTC	CASSLAPGPGGYEQYF
TRBJ2-7	.	.	TRBV25-1	TGTGCCAGCGAGGGCAGCTCCTACGAGCAGTACTTC	CASEGSSYEQYF
TRBJ2-1	TRBD2	.	TRBV30	TGTGCCTGGAGTGCTGCTAGCGGGAGGGTGGGTGAGCAGTTCTTC	CAWSAASGRVGEQFF
TRBJ2-5	TRBD1	once	TRBV6-5	TGTGCCAGCAAAACAGGGGTACAAGAGACCCAGTACTTC	CASKTGVQETQYF
TRBJ2-5	.	.	TRBV9	TGTGCCAGCAGCGACAGGGTCGGAGAGACCCAGTACTTC	CASSDRVGETQYF
TRBJ2-7	TRBD1	.	TRBV28	TGTGCCAGCAGCCTAACAGGGGGTCTGCAGTACTTC	CASSLTGGLQYF
TRBJ1-2	.	.	TRBV5-6	TGTGCCAGCAGCTTATTGTTTGGGAGGGAAAACTATGGCTACACCTTC	CASSLLFGRENYGYTF
TRBJ2-2	.	.	TRBV3-1/TRBV3-2	TGTGCCAGCAGCCGGGGAGGTGACACCGGGGAGCTGTTTTTT	CASSRGGDTGELFF
TRBJ2-2	.	.	TRBV7-6	TGTGCCAGCAGCTTAAATACAGGGCTCGGGGAGCTGTTTTTT	CASSLNTGLGELFF
TRBJ2-2	.	few	TRBV3-1/TRBV3-2	TGTGCCAGCAGCCAAGAGGCGAACAGGTGGGCCGGGGAGCTGTTTTTT	CASSQEANRWAGELFF
TRBJ2-7	.	.	TRBV10-2	TGCGCCAGCTCCTTGCCCTTAGGGGGCGAGCAGTACTTC	CASSLPLGGEQYF
TRBJ1-6	TRBD1	.	TRBV28	TGTGCCAGCAGCCGGGACAGGGCTAATTCACCCCTCCACTTT	CASSRDRANSPLHF
TRBJ2-7	.	few	TRBV25-1	TGTGCCACCACGGGTCTAGCGACCTACGAGCAGTACTTC	CATTGLATYEQYF
TRBJ2-1	.	once	TRBV18	TGTGCCAGCTCACGAACAACCTACAATGAGCAGTTCTTC	CASSRTTYNEQFF
TRBJ2-1	.	.	TRBV5-4	TGTGCCAGCAGCTTTGGGGGGGCTAGCGTAGACAATGAGCAGTTCTTC	CASSFGGASVDNEQFF
TRBJ2-1	TRBD2	.	TRBV5-1	TGCGCCAGCAGAGCCGGGACTAGCGGTTACAATGAGCAGTTCTTC	CASRAGTSGYNEQFF
TRBJ1-1	TRBD1	once	TRBV18	TGTGCCAGCTCACCGGGACAGAAGAACACTGAAGCTTTCTTT	CASSPGQKNTEAFF
TRBJ2-5	TRBD1	once	TRBV28	TGTGCCAGCAGGGGGACAGGGGGCGTTGGGGAGACCCAGTACTTC	CASRGTGGVGETQYF
TRBJ1-2	.	.	TRBV6-1	TGTGCCAGCAGTGAGAGAACTAACTATGGCTACACCTTC	CASSERTNYGYTF
TRBJ2-7	.	once	TRBV12-3/TRBV12-4	TGTGCCAGCAGTTTTTCCGGCTACGAGCAGTACTTC	CASSFSGYEQYF
TRBJ2-1	.	.	TRBV27	TGTGCCAGCAGTTTATCGGCTAGCGCGCACAATGAGCAGTTCTTC	CASSLSASAHNEQFF
TRBJ1-1	.	.	TRBV4-1	TGCGCCAGCAGCCAACCTACCCAGAACACTGAAGCTTTCTTT	CASSQPTQNTEAFF
TRBJ2-7	TRBD1	.	TRBV2	TGTGCCACTCATCCCGGGACAGGGTACCACGAGCAGTACTTC	CATHPGTGYHEQYF
TRBJ2-5	.	.	TRBV27	TGTGCCAGCAAAGGGGGGGCCGGCCAAGAGACCCAGTACTTC	CASKGGAGQETQYF
TRBJ2-7	.	.	TRBV5-4	TGTGCCAGCAGCTTGTTGTCAAGCCCTAGCGAGCAGTACTTC	CASSLLSSPSEQYF
TRBJ2-1	.	.	TRBV2	TGTGCCAGCAGGGACTTTGAAGCCTACAATGAGCAGTTCTTC	CASRDFEAYNEQFF
TRBJ2-7	TRBD2	.	TRBV3-1/TRBV3-2	TGTGCCAGCAGCCGTAGCGGGTACTCAGACGAGCAGTACTTC	CASSRSGYSDEQYF
TRBJ2-1	.	.	TRBV5-1	TGCGCCAGCAGCTTGGAGGCGGGTTACAATGAGCAGTTCTTC	CASSLEAGYNEQFF